Below are 10 T cell receptor beta chains sequenced from a single sample in a study of beta chain features in type 1 diabetes. Regarding the study as a whole: Moderately but significantly shorter TCRB CDR3s were found in Type 1 diabetes patients in all four CD4+ subsets.

The antigens of these receptors remain unknown. The investigators reverse transcribed all of the isolated RNA, so they sequenced expressed TCRB transcripts. Produced via immunoSEQ multiplex PCR; TCRdb's table is partial and in-frame only. The top ten clones hold 0.65% to 0.9% of a sample with about 160,000 clones, approximately 8.7% of them seen once. Sample: central memory CD4+ T cells from blood. The receptors shown here come from a woman aged 25 to 39 with type 1 diabetes.

V gene TRBV4-1 combines with J gene TRBJ2-3, with 11 bases fitting TRBD2. Germline V gene sequence: CDR1 MGHRA, CDR2 YSYEKL. V trimming: 2 bases; J trimming: 4 bases; junction bases outside the gene matches: 14. CDR3 length: 19 residues. CDR3 region: CASSQPPWASGRYSDTQYF. CDR3 bases: TGCGCCAGCAGCCAACCCCCCTGGGCTAGCGGGAGGTACTCAGATACGCAGTATTTT.

This chain joins TRBV28 and TRBJ2-7; 9 bases match TRBD2. Germline CDR1 is MDHEN and CDR2 is SYDVKM. J was trimmed by 7 bases and V by 3 bases; bases with no gene match: 19. CDR3 size: 18 residues. DNA of the CDR3: TGTGCCAGCAGTTTCCAGGGTGGAGCTGCGGGAGGGCCGGGAGAGCAGTACTTC. It yields the protein CASSFQGGAAGGPGEQYF.

The chain is built from TRBV7-9 and TRBJ2-1; 8 bases agree with TRBD2. CDR1 is SEHNR, CDR2 FQNEAQ, per germline (reference sequence). The length of the CDR3 is 14 residues. V lost 6 bases to trimming and J lost 8 bases; unmatched junction nucleotides: 9. The CDR3, as DNA: TGTGCCAGCAGTACAAGCGGGAGACGTTATGAGCAGTTCTTC. Translation gives CASSTSGRRYEQFF.

V is TRBV2 and J is TRBJ1-5, with 7 bases lining up with TRBD1. Trimming cost V 3 bases and J 1 base; bases outside gene matches: 3. Germline CDR1 is SNHLY and CDR2 is FYNNEI. The CDR3 totals 15 residues. The CDR3 spells CASSDIQGSNQPQHF. Written as DNA, the CDR3 is TGTGCCAGCAGTGACATACAGGGGAGCAATCAGCCCCAGCATTTT. Variable domain in full (rest from reference TRBV2 and TRBJ1-5): EPEVTQTPSHQVTQMGQEVILRCVPISNHLYFYWYRQILGQKVEFLVSFYNNEISEKSEIFDDQFSVERPDGSNFTLKIRSTKLEDSAMYFCASSDIQGSNQPQHFGDGTRLSIL.

This chain connects TRBV5-1 to TRBJ2-3; 8 bases align to TRBD2. V gave up 4 bases and J gave up 3 bases; unmatched junction bases: 7. The CDR3 is 15 residues long. Germline CDR1 SGHRS, CDR2 YFSETQ. The DNA of the CDR3 is TGCGCCAGCAGCACCGTGACTAGCGAGACAGATACGCAGTATTTT. Protein: CASSTVTSETDTQYF.

This chain connects TRBV4-2 to TRBJ1-1, with no clear D. V lost 0 bases, J lost 8 bases, and 16 bases lay in between. The germline CDR1 and CDR2 sequences are LGHNA and YNFKEQ. This CDR3 spans 15 amino acids. The CDR3: CASSQDPDSGSEAFF. The CDR3 nucleotides are TGTGCCAGCAGCCAAGATCCGGATTCGGGGAGCGAAGCTTTCTTT.

The table lists this clone with a few counts. CDR3 region: CASSMDSGYEQYF. The CDR3 coding sequence is TGTGCCAGTAGTATGGATAGCGGGTACGAGCAGTACTTC. The V call is TRBV19, the J call TRBJ2-7; 7 bases map to TRBD2. This CDR3 comprises 13 residues. V shed 3 bases and J 4 bases; nucleotides not matched to a gene: 3. Germline values: CDR1 LNHDA, CDR2 SQIVND (reference sequence). Using reference TRBV19 and TRBJ2-7 for the parts outside the CDR3, the full variable domain is DGGITQSPKYLFRKEGQNVTLSCEQNLNHDAMYWYRQDPGQGLRLIYYSQIVNDFQKGDIAEGYSVSREKKESFPLTVTSAQKNPTAFYLCASSMDSGYEQYFGPGTRLTVT.

This chain uses TRBV7-2 with TRBJ2-5; 10 nucleotides line up with TRBD1. V shed 5 bases, J shed 7 bases, and the junction held 7 bases outside the gene matches. CDR3 length equals 14 residues. Germline V gene lookup returns CDR1 SGHTA and CDR2 FQGNSA. The CDR3 reads CASSRDRGEVTQYF. CDR3 nucleotides: TGTGCCAGCAGCCGGGACAGGGGCGAGGTGACCCAGTACTTC.

This clone appeared a few times. The J gene is TRBJ2-2, the V gene TRBV2; D not certain. V dropped 5 bases and J dropped 2 bases, with 3 bases sitting between them. Germline assignment: CDR1 SNHLY and CDR2 FYNNEI. This CDR3 spans 12 amino acids. This chain's CDR3 is CASSLNTGELFF. CDR3 nucleotides: TGTGCCAGCAGTCTCAACACCGGGGAGCTGTTTTTT.

This clone showed up just a few times. The V call is TRBV4-3, the J call TRBJ2-7; TRBD2 might be the D (5 bases). The germline CDR1 and CDR2 sequences are LGHNA and YSLEER. This CDR3 is 12 amino acids long. Trimming shortened V by 0 bases and J by 9 bases, and 9 bases separated the two germline ends. CDR3 sequence reads: CASSQDSGWQYF. The CDR3 DNA follows: TGCGCCAGCAGCCAAGATTCGGGGTGGCAGTACTTC.